The table lists the clone carrying this T cell receptor beta chain with a few counts. This sample's TCRbeta library carried unique molecular identifier barcodes. TCRdb fed the PCR reads into MiXCR, producing one record per CDR3 protein. Of about 230,000 distinct CDR3 sequences listed, over 9.5% are singletons. The sample comes from a study of T-cell reconstitution after alpha-beta-depleted transplantation in children. This CDR3 has 13 amino acids. V dropped 8 bases and J dropped 7; count of bases not matched to a gene: 6. The V gene's germline CDR1 is SGHTA and CDR2 FQGTGA. The sequence was collected from a human donor who donated a stem cell graft to a child with SCID. The specimen was PBMCs from the stem cell graft donor, collected from the stem cell graft. The V and J genes are TRBV7-3 and TRBJ2-1; TRBD2 matches at 9 bases. Written as DNA, the CDR3 is TGTGCCAGCGGTAGCGGGGGAGGAAATGAGCAGTTCTTC. Residues: CASGSGGGNEQFF.